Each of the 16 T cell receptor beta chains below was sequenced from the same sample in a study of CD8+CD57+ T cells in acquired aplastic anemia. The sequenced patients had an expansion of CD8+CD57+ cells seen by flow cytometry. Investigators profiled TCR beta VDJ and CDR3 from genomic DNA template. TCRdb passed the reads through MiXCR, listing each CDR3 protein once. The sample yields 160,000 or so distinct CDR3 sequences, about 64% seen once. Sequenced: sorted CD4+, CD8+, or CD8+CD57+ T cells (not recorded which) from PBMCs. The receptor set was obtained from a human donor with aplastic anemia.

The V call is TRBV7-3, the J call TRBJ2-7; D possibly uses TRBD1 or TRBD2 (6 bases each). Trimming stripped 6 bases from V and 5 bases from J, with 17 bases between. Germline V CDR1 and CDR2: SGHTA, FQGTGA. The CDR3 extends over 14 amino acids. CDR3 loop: CASSYSRGGNEQYF. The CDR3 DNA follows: TGTGCCAGCAGTTACTCCCGAGGGGGGAACGAGCAGTACTTC.

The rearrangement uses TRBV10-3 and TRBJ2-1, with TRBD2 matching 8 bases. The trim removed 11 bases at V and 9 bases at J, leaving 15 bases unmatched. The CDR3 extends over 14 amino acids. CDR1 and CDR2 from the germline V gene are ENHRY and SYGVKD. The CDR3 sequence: CAANTGGPISEQFF. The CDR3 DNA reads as TGTGCCGCGAATACGGGGGGGCCAATCAGTGAGCAGTTCTTC.

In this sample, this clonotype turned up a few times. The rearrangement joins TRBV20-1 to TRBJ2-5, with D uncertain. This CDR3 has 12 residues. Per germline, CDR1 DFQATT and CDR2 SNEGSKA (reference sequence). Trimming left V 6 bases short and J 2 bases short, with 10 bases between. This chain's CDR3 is CSAGWGQETQYF. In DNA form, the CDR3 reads TGCAGTGCCGGATGGGGACAAGAGACCCAGTACTTC.

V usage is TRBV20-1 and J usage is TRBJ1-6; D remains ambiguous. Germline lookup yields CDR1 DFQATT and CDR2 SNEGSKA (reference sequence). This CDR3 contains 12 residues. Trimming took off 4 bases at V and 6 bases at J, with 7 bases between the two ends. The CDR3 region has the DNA TGCAGTGCTAAGAAGTCTAATTCACCCCTCCACTTT. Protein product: CSAKKSNSPLHF.

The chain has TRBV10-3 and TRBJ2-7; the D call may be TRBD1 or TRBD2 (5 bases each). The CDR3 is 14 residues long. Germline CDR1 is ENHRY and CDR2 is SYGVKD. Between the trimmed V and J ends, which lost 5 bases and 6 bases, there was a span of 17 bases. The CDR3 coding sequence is TGTGCCATCAGTATCGGGGCCGAGGGCTCCGAGCAGTACTTC. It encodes CAISIGAEGSEQYF.

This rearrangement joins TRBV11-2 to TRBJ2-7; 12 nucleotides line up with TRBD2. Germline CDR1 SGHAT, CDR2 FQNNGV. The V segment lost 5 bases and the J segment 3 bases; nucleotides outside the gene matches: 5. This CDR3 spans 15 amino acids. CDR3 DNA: TGTGCCAGCAGCCCCGGGACTAGCGGGCGCTACGAGCAGTACTTC. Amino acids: CASSPGTSGRYEQYF.

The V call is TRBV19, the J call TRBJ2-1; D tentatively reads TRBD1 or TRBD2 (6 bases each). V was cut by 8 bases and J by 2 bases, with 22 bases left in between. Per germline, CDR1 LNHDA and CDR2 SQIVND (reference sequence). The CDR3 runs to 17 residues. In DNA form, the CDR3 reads TGTGCCAGTTGTTCCCTGGAGGGGGATAACGCCTACAATGAGCAGTTCTTC. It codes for CASCSLEGDNAYNEQFF.

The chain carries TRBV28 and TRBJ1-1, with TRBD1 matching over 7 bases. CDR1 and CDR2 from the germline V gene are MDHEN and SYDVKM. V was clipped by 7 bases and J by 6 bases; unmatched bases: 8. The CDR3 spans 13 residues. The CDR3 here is CASTDREVAEAFF. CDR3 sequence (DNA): TGTGCCAGCACTGACAGGGAGGTGGCTGAAGCTTTCTTT. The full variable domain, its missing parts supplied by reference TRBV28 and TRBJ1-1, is DVKVTQSSRYLVKRTGEKVFLECVQDMDHENMFWYRQDPGLGLRLIYFSYDVKMKEKGDIPEGYSVSREKKERFSLILESASTNQTSMYLCASTDREVAEAFFGQGTRLTVV.

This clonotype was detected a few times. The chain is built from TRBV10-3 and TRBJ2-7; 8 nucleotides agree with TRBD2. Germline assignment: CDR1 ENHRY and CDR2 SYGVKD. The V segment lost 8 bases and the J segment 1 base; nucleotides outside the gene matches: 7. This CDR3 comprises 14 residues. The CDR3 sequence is CAIGGLDGSYEQYF. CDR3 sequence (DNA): TGTGCCATCGGGGGACTAGACGGGTCCTACGAGCAGTACTTC.

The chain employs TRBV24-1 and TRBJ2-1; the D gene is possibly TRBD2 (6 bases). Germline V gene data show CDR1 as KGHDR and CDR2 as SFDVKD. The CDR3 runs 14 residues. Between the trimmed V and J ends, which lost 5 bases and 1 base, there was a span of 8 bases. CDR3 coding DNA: TGTGCCACCAGTGGGGGGACTTCCTACAATGAGCAGTTCTTC. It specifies CATSGGTSYNEQFF.

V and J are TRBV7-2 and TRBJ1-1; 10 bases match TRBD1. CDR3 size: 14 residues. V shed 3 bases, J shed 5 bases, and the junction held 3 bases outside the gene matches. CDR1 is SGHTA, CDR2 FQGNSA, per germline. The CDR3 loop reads CASSLTGGWTEAFF. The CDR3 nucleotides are TGTGCCAGCAGCTTGACAGGGGGCTGGACTGAAGCTTTCTTT.

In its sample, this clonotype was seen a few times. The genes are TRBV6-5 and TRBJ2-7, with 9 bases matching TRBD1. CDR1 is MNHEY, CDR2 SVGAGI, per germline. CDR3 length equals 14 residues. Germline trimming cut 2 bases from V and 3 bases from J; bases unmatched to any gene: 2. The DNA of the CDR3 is TGTGCCAGCAGTTACGGGACAGGGCTCTACGAGCAGTACTTC. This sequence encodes CASSYGTGLYEQYF.

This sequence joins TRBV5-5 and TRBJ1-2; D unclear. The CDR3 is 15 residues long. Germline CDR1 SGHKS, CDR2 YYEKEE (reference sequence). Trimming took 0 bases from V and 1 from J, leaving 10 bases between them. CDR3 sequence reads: CASSLAGGNNYGYTF. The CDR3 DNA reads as TGTGCCAGCAGCTTGGCGGGCGGTAATAACTATGGCTACACCTTC.

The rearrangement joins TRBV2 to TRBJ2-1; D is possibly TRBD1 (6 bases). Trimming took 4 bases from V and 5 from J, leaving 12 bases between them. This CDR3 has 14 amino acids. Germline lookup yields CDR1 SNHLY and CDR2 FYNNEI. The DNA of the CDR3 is TGTGCCAGCAGTGCCCCTAACAGGGACAATGAGCAGTTCTTC. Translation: CASSAPNRDNEQFF.

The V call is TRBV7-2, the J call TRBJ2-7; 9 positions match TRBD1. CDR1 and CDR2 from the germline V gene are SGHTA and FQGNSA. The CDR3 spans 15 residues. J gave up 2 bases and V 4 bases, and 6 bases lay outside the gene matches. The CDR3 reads CASSSRDRATYEQYF. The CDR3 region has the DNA TGTGCCAGCAGCTCCCGGGACAGGGCGACCTACGAGCAGTACTTC.

The CDR3 sequence: CASSPAITNYGYTF. CDR3 bases: TGTGCCAGCAGCCCAGCTATAACTAACTATGGCTACACCTTC. The J gene is TRBJ1-2, the V gene TRBV7-2; D not resolved. Germline CDR1 and CDR2: SGHTA and FQGNSA. The CDR3 length is 14 residues. The ends were cut back, 5 bases at V and 0 bases at J, with 10 bases in the middle.